A selection of T cell receptor beta chains follows, all from one sample in a study of cytomegalovirus exposure and HLA in healthy donors. Method: immunoSEQ multiplex PCR; TCRdb's copy keeps in-frame clones and lacks some. The table lists about 120,000 clones, approximately 87% of them singletons, with about 2.2% in the top ten. The specimen was PBMCs. Receptors were obtained from a woman aged 25-40 years in good health and CMV-seronegative. Each CDR3 is given with its conserved first and last residue. Fields, in order: CDR3 length, D gene, V gene, CDR3 protein. The D gene is left open where the match is weak.

length: 12
D: NA
V: TRBV30
CDR3: CAWSVEATEAFF

length: 14
D: NA
V: TRBV4-1
CDR3: CASSQESANSPLHF

length: 14
D: NA
V: TRBV9
CDR3: CASSQGSFADTQYF

length: 14
D: NA
V: TRBV6-1
CDR3: CASSRRGGQETQYF

length: 12
D: NA
V: TRBV30
CDR3: CAWSVLGLTQYF

length: 13
D: NA
V: TRBV27
CDR3: CASSSVSGNTIYF

length: 15
D: TRBD2
V: TRBV6-5
CDR3: CASSSRGGVGETQYF

length: 14
D: NA
V: TRBV6-6
CDR3: CASSNRTSNQPQHF

length: 17
D: TRBD2
V: TRBV19
CDR3: CASSIRGGAEGTDTQYF

length: 14
D: NA
V: TRBV11-2
CDR3: CASSLGGMGSPLHF

length: 16
D: TRBD2
V: TRBV5-5
CDR3: CASSLGWRGVLYEQYF

length: 13
D: NA
V: TRBV7-9
CDR3: CASGPRNTGELFF

length: 16
D: TRBD2
V: TRBV9
CDR3: CASSGGTSGSEETQYF

length: 16
D: NA
V: TRBV10-3
CDR3: CAIRAPKGEGSETQYF

length: 17
D: NA
V: TRBV7-2
CDR3: CASSLEMAARLSNEQFF

length: 12
D: NA
V: TRBV7-2
CDR3: CASSHSTGELFF

length: 14
D: NA
V: TRBV18
CDR3: CASSPPGGLGGYTF

length: 14
D: NA
V: TRBV7-2
CDR3: CASSLGQVVHEQYF

length: 13
D: NA
V: TRBV19
CDR3: CASSTSSTDTQYF

length: 13
D: NA
V: TRBV2
CDR3: CASNAGAVETQYF

length: 15
D: TRBD2
V: TRBV6-1
CDR3: CASSARGGDTDTQYF

length: 15
D: NA
V: TRBV7-3
CDR3: CASSFQGGRLTEQFF

length: 15
D: TRBD1
V: TRBV6-1
CDR3: CASSQTGGVDYGYTF

length: 11
D: NA
V: TRBV30
CDR3: CAWKWLYGYTF

length: 13
D: NA
V: TRBV9
CDR3: CASSVAPVNEQFF

length: 16
D: TRBD1
V: TRBV5-1
CDR3: CASSPTGTGNYNEQFF

length: 16
D: TRBD2
V: TRBV7-2
CDR3: CASSRTSGGRGNEQFF

length: 16
D: TRBD2
V: TRBV7-2
CDR3: CASSLQAGGPNNEQFF

length: 15
D: NA
V: TRBV5-4
CDR3: CASSPGAGVTDTQYF

length: 13
D: NA
V: TRBV11-3
CDR3: CASSLSVSYGYTF

length: 15
D: NA
V: TRBV6-6
CDR3: CASIETGRPGQPQHF

length: 14
D: NA
V: TRBV6-5
CDR3: CASSTGVSGNTIYF

length: 14
D: NA
V: TRBV30
CDR3: CAWSVQRRNQPQHF

length: 16
D: NA
V: TRBV7-9
CDR3: CASSLRDTSSGNTIYF

length: 15
D: NA
V: TRBV27
CDR3: CASSFLRGSNEKLFF

length: 12
D: NA
V: TRBV30
CDR3: CAWRLSTDTQYF

length: 15
D: TRBD1
V: TRBV30
CDR3: CAWSVSAGGRQPQHF

length: 14
D: TRBD1
V: TRBV6-1
CDR3: CASRRQGREYGYTF

length: 15
D: TRBD1
V: TRBV11-1
CDR3: CASSSRQGQGSPLHF

length: 14
D: NA
V: TRBV29-1
CDR3: CSVEDGDRQETQYF

length: 15
D: TRBD1
V: TRBV19
CDR3: CASSKGQGAWDTQYF

length: 13
D: NA
V: TRBV14
CDR3: CASSQKSRSPLHF